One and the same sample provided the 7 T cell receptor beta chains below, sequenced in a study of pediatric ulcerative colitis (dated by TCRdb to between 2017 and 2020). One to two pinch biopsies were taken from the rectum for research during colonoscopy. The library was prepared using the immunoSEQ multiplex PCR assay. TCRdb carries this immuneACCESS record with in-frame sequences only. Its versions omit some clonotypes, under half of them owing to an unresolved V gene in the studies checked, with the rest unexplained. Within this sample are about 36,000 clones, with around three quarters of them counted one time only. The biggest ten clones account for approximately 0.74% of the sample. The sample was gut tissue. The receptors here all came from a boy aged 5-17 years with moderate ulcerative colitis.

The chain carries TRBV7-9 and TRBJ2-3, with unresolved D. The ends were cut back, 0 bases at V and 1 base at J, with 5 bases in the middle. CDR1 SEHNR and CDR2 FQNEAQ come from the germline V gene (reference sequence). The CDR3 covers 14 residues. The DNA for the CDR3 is TGTGCCAGCAGCTTAGCCCTAGGCACAGATACGCAGTATTTT. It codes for CASSLALGTDTQYF.

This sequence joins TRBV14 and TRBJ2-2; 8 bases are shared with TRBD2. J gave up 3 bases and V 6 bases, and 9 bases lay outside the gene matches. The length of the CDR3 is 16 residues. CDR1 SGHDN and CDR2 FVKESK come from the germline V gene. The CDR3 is CASRTPRAGDTGELFF. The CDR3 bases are TGTGCCAGCAGAACCCCGAGAGCGGGGGACACCGGGGAGCTGTTTTTT.

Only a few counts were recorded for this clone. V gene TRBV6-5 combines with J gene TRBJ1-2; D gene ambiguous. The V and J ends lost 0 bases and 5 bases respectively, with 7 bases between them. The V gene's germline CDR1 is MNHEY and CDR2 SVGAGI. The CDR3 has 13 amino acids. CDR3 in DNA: TGTGCCAGCAGTTACTCGGCTGGTTATGGCTACACCTTC. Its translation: CASSYSAGYGYTF.

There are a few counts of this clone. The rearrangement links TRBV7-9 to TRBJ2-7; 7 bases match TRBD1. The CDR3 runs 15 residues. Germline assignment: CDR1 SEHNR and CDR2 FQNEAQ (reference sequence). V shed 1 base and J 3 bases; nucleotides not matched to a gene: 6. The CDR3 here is CASSLGTGARYEQYF. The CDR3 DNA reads TGTGCCAGCAGCTTAGGTACAGGGGCGCGCTACGAGCAGTACTTC.

CDR3 amino acids: CASSPPGLAGGKVTGELFF. As DNA, the CDR3 is TGTGCCAGCAGCCCGCCGGGACTAGCGGGAGGGAAGGTCACCGGGGAGCTGTTTTTT. V usage is TRBV5-4 and J usage is TRBJ2-2; 16 nucleotides match TRBD2. The CDR3 is 19 amino acids. CDR1 and CDR2 from the germline V gene are SGHNT and YYREEE (reference sequence). With 4 bases clipped from V and 4 bases from J, the junction kept 10 bases outside the gene matches.

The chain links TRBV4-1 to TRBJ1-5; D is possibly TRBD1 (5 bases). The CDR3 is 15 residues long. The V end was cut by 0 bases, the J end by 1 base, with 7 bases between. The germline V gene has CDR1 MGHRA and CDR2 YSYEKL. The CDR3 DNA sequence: TGCGCCAGCAGCCAAGAACCAGGGAGCAATCAGCCCCAGCATTTT. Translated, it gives CASSQEPGSNQPQHF.

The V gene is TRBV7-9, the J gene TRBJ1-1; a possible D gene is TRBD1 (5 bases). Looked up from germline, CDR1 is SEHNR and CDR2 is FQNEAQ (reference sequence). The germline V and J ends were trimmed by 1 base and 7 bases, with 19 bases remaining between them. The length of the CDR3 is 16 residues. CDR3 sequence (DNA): TGTGCCAGCAGCTTAGGGCTCCGGGCCAGGGAGGTTGAAGCTTTCTTT. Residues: CASSLGLRAREVEAFF.